Listed below are T cell receptor beta chains from one sample, sequenced in a study of CD8 T cell repertoires and HIV-1 epitope variants. For these TCRs, the target antigens are not known. Profiled with immunoSEQ multiplex PCR; TCRdb holds only in-frame clones, not every one. This sample carries some 5,600 clones, around 66% of them seen once, and the ten largest clones take around 43%. Sample: cultured CD8+ T cells derived from PBMCs. The receptors shown here come from a male donor with HIV. Each CDR3 is given with its conserved first and last residue. The D gene is left open where the match is weak. Size tells how often a clone was seen (once, few, many) or the class of an expanded clone, and some rows leave it out.

clone size	D gene	J gene	V gene	CDR3 protein	CDR3 DNA
-	-	TRBJ2-1	TRBV5-6	CASSLELFYNEQFF	TGTGCCAGCAGCTTGGAGCTCTTCTACAATGAGCAGTTCTTC
few	-	TRBJ2-7	TRBV28	CASSLGDGSYEQYF	TGTGCCAGCAGTTTAGGGGACGGTTCCTACGAGCAGTACTTC
-	TRBD1	TRBJ2-1	TRBV29-1	CSVRKGANNEQFF	TGCAGCGTTCGAAAGGGGGCGAACAATGAGCAGTTCTTC
-	-	TRBJ1-5	TRBV11-2	CASSLELNQPQHF	TGTGCCAGCAGCTTAGAACTGAATCAGCCCCAGCATTTT
-	-	TRBJ2-3	TRBV7-6	CASSSDSTDTQYF	TGTGCCAGCAGCTCTGATAGCACAGATACGCAGTATTTT
few	-	TRBJ1-1	TRBV28	CASSLPSQGYTEAFF	TGTGCCAGCAGTTTACCGTCGCAGGGGTACACTGAAGCTTTCTTT
few	TRBD1	TRBJ2-7	TRBV4-2	CASSQTGVNEQYF	TGTGCCAGCAGCCAAACAGGGGTCAACGAGCAGTACTTC
-	-	TRBJ1-3	TRBV7-9	CASSLSVSSGNTIYF	TGTGCCAGCAGCTTATCAGTTTCGTCTGGAAACACCATATATTTT
-	TRBD1	TRBJ2-1	TRBV5-1	CASRHRDRHNEQFF	TGCGCCAGCAGACACCGGGACAGGCACAATGAGCAGTTCTTC
-	-	TRBJ2-1	TRBV18	CASSLGESNEQFF	TGTGCCAGCTCACTTGGGGAGTCCAATGAGCAGTTCTTC
-	TRBD2	TRBJ2-7	TRBV5-1	CASSPLGTSSYEQYF	TGCGCCAGCAGCCCTCTAGGGACTAGCTCCTACGAGCAGTACTTC
-	-	TRBJ2-3	TRBV7-7	CASSTGHRTDTQYF	TGTGCCAGCAGCACCGGGCACAGGACAGATACGCAGTATTTT
-	-	TRBJ1-1	TRBV5-6	CASSFPTGETEAFF	TGTGCCAGCAGCTTCCCCACGGGGGAGACTGAAGCTTTCTTT
-	TRBD2	TRBJ2-1	TRBV5-6	CASSLGTSALEQFF	TGTGCCAGCAGCTTGGGGACTAGCGCGCTTGAGCAGTTCTTC
-	-	TRBJ1-1	TRBV6-1	CASSGDFLEAFF	TGTGCCAGCAGTGGGGACTTTCTTGAAGCTTTCTTT
-	TRBD2	TRBJ2-1	TRBV4-3	CASSQDTSGGASEQFF	TGCGCCAGCAGCCAAGATACAAGCGGGGGGGCAAGTGAGCAGTTCTTC
few	TRBD1	TRBJ1-1	TRBV28	CASAIQGGDTEAFF	TGTGCCAGCGCCATCCAGGGGGGAGACACTGAAGCTTTCTTT
-	-	TRBJ2-6	TRBV29-1	CSVSKQNSGANVLTF	TGCAGCGTTTCCAAACAGAACTCTGGGGCCAACGTCCTGACTTTC
few	-	TRBJ2-7	TRBV27	CASSLSSPTTLYEQYF	TGTGCCAGCAGTTTATCTAGTCCAACGACCCTCTACGAGCAGTACTTC
-	TRBD1	TRBJ2-7	TRBV28	CASRGTGGRTYEQYF	TGTGCCAGCAGGGGGACAGGGGGAAGAACCTACGAGCAGTACTTC
-	-	TRBJ1-1	TRBV28	CASSLLSGTNTEAFF	TGTGCCAGCAGTTTATTGTCAGGAACTAACACTGAAGCTTTCTTT
-	-	TRBJ2-1	TRBV5-6	CASSPSKGALSYNEQFF	TGTGCCAGCAGCCCGTCGAAGGGTGCCCTCTCCTACAATGAGCAGTTCTTC
-	-	TRBJ2-7	TRBV19	CASSTDGSYEQYF	TGTGCCAGTAGTACGGACGGCTCCTACGAGCAGTACTTC
once	-	TRBJ2-5	TRBV7-7	CASSISGATLETQYF	TGTGCTAGCAGCATTTCCGGGGCCACGTTAGAGACCCAGTACTTC
few	-	TRBJ2-3	TRBV4-3	CASSQDTDTQYF	TGCGCCAGCAGCCAAGACACAGATACGCAGTATTTT
once	-	TRBJ2-7	TRBV7-9	CASRLDGTYEQYF	TGTGCCAGCAGACTGGACGGTACCTACGAGCAGTACTTC
-	-	TRBJ2-7	TRBV28	CASSSVGGRLYEQYF	TGTGCCAGCAGTTCTGTAGGGGGTAGACTTTACGAGCAGTACTTC
-	-	TRBJ2-5	TRBV7-6	CASSLAGETQYF	TGTGCCAGCAGCTTAGCGGGGGAGACCCAGTACTTC
-	-	TRBJ1-5	TRBV4-1	CASSFSRGYGPQHF	TGCGCCAGCAGTTTTAGCCGAGGGTATGGGCCCCAGCATTTT
-	TRBD2	TRBJ2-3	TRBV7-3	CASSPRLAGGPDGTDTQYF	TGTGCCAGCAGCCCCCGACTAGCGGGGGGCCCTGATGGAACAGATACGCAGTATTTT
once	-	TRBJ2-7	TRBV11-3	CASPPRNHEQYF	TGTGCCAGCCCTCCCAGGAATCACGAGCAGTACTTC
once	-	TRBJ1-1	TRBV9	CASSLEPGNTEAFF	TGTGCCAGCAGCCTGGAACCTGGGAACACTGAAGCTTTCTTT
few	TRBD1	TRBJ1-6	TRBV6-5	CASSSGQGANSPLHF	TGTGCCAGCAGTTCCGGACAGGGGGCGAATTCACCCCTCCACTTT
-	-	TRBJ2-5	TRBV5-5	CASSSAGIDQETQYF	TGTGCCAGCAGCTCCGCCGGGATAGATCAAGAGACCCAGTACTTC
-	-	TRBJ2-7	TRBV29-1	CSVEKGSEQYF	TGCAGCGTTGAGAAAGGGTCCGAGCAGTACTTC
-	TRBD1	TRBJ2-7	TRBV11-1	CASSYQRGTVAYEQYF	TGTGCCAGCAGCTACCAGAGGGGGACAGTTGCCTACGAGCAGTACTTC
-	-	TRBJ2-7	TRBV7-8	CASSHTSYEQYF	TGTGCCAGCAGCCACACCTCCTACGAGCAGTACTTC
-	-	TRBJ2-7	TRBV6-6	CASRKGRANEQYF	TGTGCCAGCAGGAAGGGCAGGGCAAACGAGCAGTACTTC
-	-	TRBJ2-1	TRBV6-5	CASTALRGVNEQFF	TGTGCCAGCACCGCACTCCGGGGAGTAAATGAGCAGTTCTTC
hyperexpanded	TRBD1	TRBJ2-1	TRBV27	CASSLSQGISYNEQFF	TGTGCCAGCAGTTTATCACAGGGGATATCCTACAATGAGCAGTTCTTC
-	-	TRBJ2-1	TRBV19	CASREVPSYNEQFF	TGTGCCAGTAGGGAGGTTCCCTCCTACAATGAGCAGTTCTTC
few	-	TRBJ2-2	TRBV9	CASSVESRGTGELFF	TGTGCCAGCAGCGTAGAATCACGCGGGACCGGGGAGCTGTTTTTT
-	-	TRBJ1-1	TRBV5-6	CASVDSNTEAFF	TGTGCCAGCGTCGACAGCAACACTGAAGCTTTCTTT
-	TRBD2	TRBJ2-1	TRBV6-5	CASSYSPSGGHNEQFF	TGTGCCAGCAGTTACTCGCCTAGCGGGGGACACAATGAGCAGTTCTTC
-	-	TRBJ2-2	TRBV7-9	CATEISGELFF	TGTGCCACCGAGATCAGCGGGGAGCTGTTTTTT
few	TRBD1	TRBJ2-7	TRBV7-8	CASSLEGRGNDEQYF	TGTGCCAGCAGCTTAGAGGGCAGGGGGAACGACGAGCAGTACTTC
-	TRBD1	TRBJ1-2	TRBV27	CASSFGDRGRAYTF	TGTGCCAGCAGTTTTGGGGACAGGGGGCGAGCCTACACCTTC
few	-	TRBJ2-4	TRBV28	CASSSPRKGLAKNIQYF	TGTGCCAGCAGTTCCCCGCGAAAAGGGTTAGCCAAAAACATTCAGTACTTC
-	TRBD2	TRBJ2-2	TRBV19	CASSILAGANTGELFF	TGTGCCAGTAGTATTCTAGCGGGAGCGAACACCGGGGAGCTGTTTTTT
-	TRBD1	TRBJ2-5	TRBV6-5	CASSYTGQGAGETQYF	TGTGCCAGCAGTTATACGGGACAGGGGGCCGGGGAGACCCAGTACTTC
once	-	TRBJ1-1	TRBV29-1	CSAVKGTEAFF	TGCAGCGCTGTGAAGGGCACTGAAGCTTTCTTT
-	TRBD1	TRBJ2-7	TRBV27	CASSLLAHRGFFTYEQYF	TGTGCCAGCAGTTTATTGGCTCACAGGGGGTTTTTCACGTACGAGCAGTACTTC
-	-	TRBJ2-6	TRBV6-5	CASTLVSGANVLTF	TGTGCCAGCACCTTAGTATCTGGGGCCAACGTCCTGACTTTC
few	-	TRBJ2-7	TRBV6-5	CASSADAYEQYF	TGTGCCAGCAGCGCAGACGCCTACGAGCAGTACTTC